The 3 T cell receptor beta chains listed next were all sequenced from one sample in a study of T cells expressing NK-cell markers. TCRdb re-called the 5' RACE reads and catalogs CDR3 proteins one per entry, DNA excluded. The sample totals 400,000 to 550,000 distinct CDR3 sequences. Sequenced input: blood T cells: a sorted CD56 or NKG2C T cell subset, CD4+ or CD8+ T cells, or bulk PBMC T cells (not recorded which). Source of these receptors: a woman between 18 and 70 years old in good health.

This chain's CDR3 is CATSVDSNEQFF. J is TRBJ2-1 and V is TRBV24-1. Germline V gives CDR1 KGHDR, CDR2 SFDVKD. CDR3 length equals 12 residues.

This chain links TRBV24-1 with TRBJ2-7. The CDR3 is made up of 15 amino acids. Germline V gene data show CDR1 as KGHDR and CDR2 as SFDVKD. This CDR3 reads CATSDPTGGYYEQYF.

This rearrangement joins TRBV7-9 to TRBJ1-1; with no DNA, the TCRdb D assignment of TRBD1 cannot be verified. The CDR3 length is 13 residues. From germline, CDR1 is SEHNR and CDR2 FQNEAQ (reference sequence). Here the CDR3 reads CASRPGANTEAFF.